This TCR beta chain derives from a study of spatial heterogeneity in lung cancer. Study-level information: Fewer alpha-chain than beta-chain sequences were consistently detected.

In this sample, this clonotype turned up many times. Time point indicated: blood at routine non-recurrence follow-up after resection. Whole RNA obtained from tumor, nontumor lung or frozen PBMC underwent sequencing without sorting. A single record per CDR3 protein comes from TCRdb applying MiXCR to the 5' RACE reads. The data contain some 43,000 distinct CDR3 sequences, 10% to 13% of them seen just once; the ten biggest clones take up about 15%. Sequencing used PBMCs, obtained at follow-up. The source is a female donor with early-stage non-small cell lung cancer.

CDR3: CASRNDRVQETQYF. The CDR3 DNA reads as TGTGCCAGCAGGAACGACAGGGTTCAAGAGACCCAGTACTTC. The V gene is TRBV7-2, the J gene TRBJ2-5, with TRBD1 matching over 7 bases. Germline V gene sequence: CDR1 SGHTA, CDR2 FQGNSA. With 6 bases clipped from V and 2 bases from J, the junction kept 6 bases outside the gene matches. The CDR3 spans 14 residues. The variable domain in full, completed from reference TRBV7-2 and TRBJ2-5, reads GAGVSQSPSNKVTEKGKDVELRCDPISGHTALYWYRQSLGQGLEFLIYFQGNSAPDKSGLPSDRFSAERTGGSVSTLTIQRTQQEDSAVYLCASRNDRVQETQYFGPGTRLLVL.